Given below is one T cell receptor (beta chain) in context. The V end lost 6 bases, the J end lost 8 bases, and 18 bases lay between the germline ends. The CDR3 covers 14 residues. Germline assignment: CDR1 MNHEY and CDR2 SVGAGI. This sample was included in a study of blood T cell repertoires in COVID-19. Overall study context: Sources were T cells, B-cell-depleted T cells, or PBMCs; the material itself was cDNA or gDNA.

Enrolled through a virtual design, the participants were between roughly 18 and 90 years of age and came from 24 US areas. Participants' own reports of clinical history determined their cohort assignment. Sequencing used immunoSEQ multiplex PCR; TCRdb keeps in-frame clones, though not all of them. The data contain 490,000 or so clones, about 85% of them singletons. The sequence derives from a woman aged 55-69 years who had recovered from COVID-19. Material: PBMCs or T cells enriched from blood (not recorded which). The chain uses TRBV6-5 and TRBJ2-3; TRBD1 might be the D (6 bases). DNA for the CDR3: TGTGCCAGCAGGGGGGCTGCAGATCGCGTTACGCAGTATTTT. Encoded protein: CASRGAADRVTQYF.